The entry below gives a single T cell receptor (beta chain) sequence along with its context. These data are taken from a study of blood T cell repertoires in COVID-19. In germline, CDR1 is LNHDA, CDR2 SQIVND (reference sequence). CDR3 size: 15 residues. V lost 6 bases and J 0 bases, leaving 14 bases between the germline ends. Method: immunoSEQ multiplex PCR; TCRdb's copy keeps in-frame clones and lacks some. The sample gives more than 110,000 clones, 84% of which show up once; about 5.8% is in the top ten. The sequenced material came from peripheral blood. V usage is TRBV19 and J usage is TRBJ2-5; possibly TRBD2 for D (5 bases). This TCR was recovered from a human donor in a cohort sampled during active COVID-19. CDR3 sequence: CASSRSGMYQETQYF. The CDR3 DNA is TGTGCCAGTAGCCGATCGGGGATGTACCAAGAGACCCAGTACTTC.